This TCR beta chain emerged from a study of blood T cell repertoires in COVID-19. Study context: From the United States, Italy and Spain came samples of acute and convalescent COVID-19. T cells, B-cell-depleted T cells, or PBMCs provided the cDNA or gDNA that served as material.

The CDR3 contains 15 residues. The J segment lost 5 bases and the V segment lost 1 base, leaving 4 bases of the junction unmatched. CDR1 is LGHDT and CDR2 is YNNKEL in the germline V gene (reference sequence). Original processing methods: By means of reference gene primer amplification, nucleated cell counts were estimated. Using immunoSEQ multiplex PCR, the repertoire was profiled, and TCRdb retains in-frame clones only, with some absent. V and J calls and clone size follow that table, whereas D and trimming were derived from the DNA. The data contain 150,000 to 200,000 clones, roughly 79% of them seen just once; the ten biggest clones take up 6% to 8%.

The rearrangement joins TRBV3-1 (or the pseudogene TRBV3-2) to TRBJ1-5; 8 bases agree with TRBD1. The source is a human donor with acute or convalescent COVID-19. The donor label of this sample is uncertain. What was sequenced was peripheral blood. This CDR3 is CASSQGTGTYQPQHF. The CDR3 region has the DNA TGTGCCAGCAGCCAAGGGACAGGGACCTATCAGCCCCAGCATTTT.